These 22 T cell receptor beta chains were sequenced from one sample in a study of identical twins. TCRdb re-called the 5' RACE reads through MiXCR, storing one row per CDR3 protein. The sample includes 1.5 million to 2 million distinct CDR3 sequences, about 30% of them seen just once. Material for sequencing was cord blood. The receptors stem from a newborn girl in good health.

The table lists this clonotype with a few counts. The chain employs TRBV7-9 and TRBJ1-3; 9 bases agree with TRBD1. The ends lost 6 bases at V and 5 bases at J; junction bases unmatched: 5. The CDR3 totals 14 residues. Germline loops: CDR1 SEHNR, CDR2 FQNEAQ (reference sequence). The CDR3 DNA reads as TGTGCCAGCAGTCTTGGGACAGGGAGAAACACCATATATTTT. Translating it yields CASSLGTGRNTIYF.

The CDR3 spells CASTPQGSSYNEQFF. The DNA for the CDR3 is TGCGCCAGCACGCCTCAGGGTAGCTCCTACAATGAGCAGTTCTTC. The chain employs TRBV5-1 and TRBJ2-1; a weak D match, TRBD1 (5 bases). This CDR3 is 15 amino acids long. Between the trimmed V and J ends, which lost 6 bases and 0 bases, there was a span of 13 bases. Germline-derived CDR1 and CDR2 are SGHRS and YFSETQ.

This clonotype was observed a few times. The chain recombines TRBV7-9 with TRBJ2-7; possible D gene TRBD2, 6 bases. Trimming removed 3 bases from V and 7 bases from J, with 16 bases in between. CDR3 size: 14 residues. Per the germline V gene, CDR1 is SEHNR and CDR2 is FQNEAQ (reference sequence). The CDR3 nucleotides are TGTGCCAGCAGCTTGTCCGGGACTCCAGGAGAGCAGTACTTC. The encoded protein is CASSLSGTPGEQYF. Full variable domain (rest looked up from reference TRBV7-9 and TRBJ2-7): DTGVSQNPRHKITKRGQNVTFRCDPISEHNRLYWYRQTLGQGPEFLTYFQNEAQLEKSRLLSDRFSAERPKGSFSTLEIQRTEQGDSAMYLCASSLSGTPGEQYFGPGTRLTVT.

About this clonotype itself: This may be a read error, as it is one base from a much larger clone. The V gene is TRBV12-3 or TRBV12-4, the J gene TRBJ2-1; D is unresolved. Trimming took off 3 bases at V and 10 bases at J, with 13 bases between the two ends. The CDR3 extends over 13 amino acids. CDR3: CASSLRSGREQFF. The DNA of the CDR3 is TGTGCCAGCAGTTTGAGATCTGGGCGCGAGCAGTTCTTC.

The J gene is TRBJ2-7, the V gene TRBV3-1; D is tentatively TRBD1 or TRBD2 (5 bases each). The CDR3 covers 14 residues. The germline CDR1 and CDR2 sequences are LGHDT and YNNKEL (reference sequence). Trimming removed 5 bases at V and 3 bases at J, with 14 bases between. CDR3 sequence: CASSSGGTYYEQYF. The CDR3 nucleotides are TGTGCCAGCAGCAGTGGGGGAACCTACTACGAGCAGTACTTC.

V and J are TRBV20-1 and TRBJ2-5; 9 positions agree with TRBD2. The germline gives CDR1 DFQATT, CDR2 SNEGSKA (reference sequence). The V segment lost 1 base and the J segment 4 bases; nucleotides outside the gene matches: 13. The CDR3 runs to 17 residues. CDR3 sequence reads: CSARVGASGTVRETQYF. The DNA for the CDR3 is TGCAGTGCTAGAGTGGGAGCTAGCGGGACGGTGAGAGAGACCCAGTACTTC.

The rearrangement links TRBV5-1 to TRBJ2-3; a weak D match, TRBD1 (5 bases). Per the germline V gene, CDR1 is SGHRS and CDR2 is YFSETQ. Trimming cost V 0 bases and J 1 base, with 15 bases left between them. This CDR3 region has 17 residues. The CDR3, as DNA: TGCGCCAGCAGCTTGGGACAGTCCCCTACTCGCACAGATACGCAGTATTTT. Residues: CASSLGQSPTRTDTQYF.

This chain links TRBV20-1 with TRBJ2-1; 11 bases fit TRBD1. This CDR3 is built from 17 residues. The germline V gene has CDR1 DFQATT and CDR2 SNEGSKA (reference sequence). V was pared by 3 bases and J by 4 bases, with 11 bases of the junction left unmatched. CDR3 nucleotide sequence: TGCAGTGCTAGCCCCGCCCCCGGGACAGGGGGTTACAATGAGCAGTTCTTC. It specifies CSASPAPGTGGYNEQFF.

This clonotype was recorded a few times. J is TRBJ2-1 and V is TRBV20-1; D perhaps matches TRBD2 (6 bases). The CDR3 runs to 12 residues. V lost 3 bases and J 5 bases, leaving 8 bases between the germline ends. The germline gives CDR1 DFQATT, CDR2 SNEGSKA (reference sequence). CDR3 in amino acids: CSASLANNEQFF. CDR3 bases: TGCAGTGCTAGCCTAGCGAACAATGAGCAGTTCTTC.

The sample holds a few counts of this clonotype. The gene calls are TRBV6-1 and TRBJ2-4; the D gene is possibly TRBD2 (7 bases). Germline CDR1 MNHNS, CDR2 SASEGT. The CDR3 loop spans 18 amino acids. V was shortened by 5 bases and J by 2 bases, with 22 bases between the two germline ends. This CDR3 reads CASSNARWGGLSKNIQYF. DNA of the CDR3: TGTGCCAGCAGTAACGCTCGTTGGGGGGGCCTATCCAAAAACATTCAGTACTTC.

In its sample, this clonotype was seen many times. This CDR3 is CASSWTSGETQYF. For the CDR3, the DNA is TGTGCCAGCAGTTGGACTAGCGGGGAGACCCAGTACTTC. The V gene is TRBV27, the J gene TRBJ2-5; 11 bases agree with TRBD2. This CDR3 is 13 amino acids long. CDR1 is MNHEY and CDR2 is SMNVEV in the germline V gene (reference sequence). V shed 4 bases and J 5 bases; nucleotides not matched to a gene: 0.

This chain joins TRBV20-1 and TRBJ2-4; a weak D match, TRBD1 (6 bases). The J call may be faulty, since TRBJ2-7 better matches the DNA end. From germline, CDR1 is DFQATT and CDR2 SNEGSKA (reference sequence). The CDR3 is made up of 13 amino acids. The CDR3 sequence: CSASGTKTYEQYF. CDR3 sequence (DNA): TGCAGTGCCTCCGGGACAAAAACCTACGAGCAGTACTTC.

The chain joins TRBV5-4 to TRBJ2-1; 13 bases align to TRBD2. CDR1 is SGHNT and CDR2 is YYREEE in the germline V gene (reference sequence). This CDR3 has 15 amino acids. V was clipped by 4 bases and J by 9 bases; unmatched bases: 7. DNA of the CDR3: TGTGCCAGCAGCCATACTAGCGGGAGGGCCGGTGAGCAGTTCTTC. This translates into CASSHTSGRAGEQFF.

V gene TRBV27 combines with J gene TRBJ2-7, with 9 bases fitting TRBD1. V trimming: 2 bases; J trimming: 7 bases; junction bases outside the gene matches: 12. CDR3 length: 16 residues. CDR1 MNHEY and CDR2 SMNVEV come from the germline V gene (reference sequence). For the CDR3, the DNA is TGTGCCAGCAGTTTAATCCCCGGGACAGGGCAGAGAGAGCAGTACTTC. Encoded protein: CASSLIPGTGQREQYF.

This clonotype has a handful of counts. This CDR3 is CSARDPGLATYEQYF. The DNA of the CDR3 is TGCAGTGCTAGAGATCCGGGACTCGCGACCTACGAGCAGTACTTC. This chain joins TRBV20-1 and TRBJ2-7; tentative D call: TRBD2 (6 bases). CDR3 length: 15 residues. Germline V gene lookup returns CDR1 DFQATT and CDR2 SNEGSKA (reference sequence). Trimming cost V 0 bases and J 2 bases, with 14 bases left between them.

The V call is TRBV3-1, the J call TRBJ2-5; 9 nucleotides align to TRBD2. Per germline, CDR1 LGHDT and CDR2 YNNKEL (reference sequence). CDR3 size: 15 residues. With 5 bases clipped from V and 0 bases from J, the junction kept 4 bases outside the gene matches. The CDR3 here is CASSTGLAYQETQYF. The CDR3, as DNA: TGTGCCAGCAGCACCGGACTAGCGTACCAAGAGACCCAGTACTTC.

The J gene is TRBJ1-5, the V gene TRBV7-8, with TRBD1 identical over 11 bases. Germline V gene data show CDR1 as SGHVS and CDR2 as FQNEAQ. After removal of 5 bases from V and 4 bases from J, the junction contained 7 bases not matched to a gene. The CDR3 has 16 residues. The DNA of the CDR3 is TGTGCCAGCAGCACCGGGACAGGGGGGCAAAATCAGCCCCAGCATTTT. It codes for CASSTGTGGQNQPQHF.

This clonotype was recorded at least ten times. This chain links TRBV7-2 with TRBJ2-1; TRBD2 matches 8 bases. Looked up from germline, CDR1 is SGHTA and CDR2 is FQGNSA. Unmatched junction bases numbered 1, after V lost 0 bases and J lost 9 bases. The CDR3 has 13 amino acids. CDR3 sequence reads: CASSLAAGVEQFF. Written as DNA, the CDR3 is TGTGCCAGCAGCTTAGCAGCGGGAGTTGAGCAGTTCTTC.

This sequence joins TRBV20-1 and TRBJ1-6; no firm D call. Trimming pared 5 bases from V and 7 bases from J, leaving 15 bases between. The V gene's germline CDR1 is DFQATT and CDR2 SNEGSKA (reference sequence). This CDR3 is built from 14 residues. The CDR3 nucleotides are TGCAGTGCTTTACGGACGGTGAACAATTCACCCCTCCACTTT. This sequence encodes CSALRTVNNSPLHF.

At least ten counts were recorded for this clonotype. This chain joins TRBV27 and TRBJ1-2; D is unresolved. The CDR3 spans 13 residues. The germline gives CDR1 MNHEY, CDR2 SMNVEV (reference sequence). Trimming took 2 bases from V and 5 from J, leaving 9 bases between them. The CDR3 reads CASSLRRGYGYTF. The CDR3 DNA reads as TGTGCCAGCAGTTTAAGACGAGGGTATGGCTACACCTTC.

This clonotype was observed a few times. The V and J genes are TRBV20-1 and TRBJ2-7; D gene uncertain. Germline loops: CDR1 DFQATT, CDR2 SNEGSKA (reference sequence). The CDR3 length is 12 residues. V was trimmed by 0 bases and J by 3 bases, leaving 6 bases between them. This CDR3 is CSARDQLYEQYF. The CDR3 region has the DNA TGCAGTGCTAGAGACCAACTCTACGAGCAGTACTTC.

This chain uses TRBV29-1 with TRBJ1-1; D perhaps matches TRBD1 (5 bases). This CDR3 region has 11 residues. With 4 bases removed from V and 6 bases from J, the gap between germline ends came to 9 bases. Germline CDR1 reads SQVTM; CDR2 reads ANQGSEA. The CDR3 bases are TGCAGCGTTGGCGGGGGATCTGAAGCTTTCTTT. It encodes CSVGGGSEAFF.